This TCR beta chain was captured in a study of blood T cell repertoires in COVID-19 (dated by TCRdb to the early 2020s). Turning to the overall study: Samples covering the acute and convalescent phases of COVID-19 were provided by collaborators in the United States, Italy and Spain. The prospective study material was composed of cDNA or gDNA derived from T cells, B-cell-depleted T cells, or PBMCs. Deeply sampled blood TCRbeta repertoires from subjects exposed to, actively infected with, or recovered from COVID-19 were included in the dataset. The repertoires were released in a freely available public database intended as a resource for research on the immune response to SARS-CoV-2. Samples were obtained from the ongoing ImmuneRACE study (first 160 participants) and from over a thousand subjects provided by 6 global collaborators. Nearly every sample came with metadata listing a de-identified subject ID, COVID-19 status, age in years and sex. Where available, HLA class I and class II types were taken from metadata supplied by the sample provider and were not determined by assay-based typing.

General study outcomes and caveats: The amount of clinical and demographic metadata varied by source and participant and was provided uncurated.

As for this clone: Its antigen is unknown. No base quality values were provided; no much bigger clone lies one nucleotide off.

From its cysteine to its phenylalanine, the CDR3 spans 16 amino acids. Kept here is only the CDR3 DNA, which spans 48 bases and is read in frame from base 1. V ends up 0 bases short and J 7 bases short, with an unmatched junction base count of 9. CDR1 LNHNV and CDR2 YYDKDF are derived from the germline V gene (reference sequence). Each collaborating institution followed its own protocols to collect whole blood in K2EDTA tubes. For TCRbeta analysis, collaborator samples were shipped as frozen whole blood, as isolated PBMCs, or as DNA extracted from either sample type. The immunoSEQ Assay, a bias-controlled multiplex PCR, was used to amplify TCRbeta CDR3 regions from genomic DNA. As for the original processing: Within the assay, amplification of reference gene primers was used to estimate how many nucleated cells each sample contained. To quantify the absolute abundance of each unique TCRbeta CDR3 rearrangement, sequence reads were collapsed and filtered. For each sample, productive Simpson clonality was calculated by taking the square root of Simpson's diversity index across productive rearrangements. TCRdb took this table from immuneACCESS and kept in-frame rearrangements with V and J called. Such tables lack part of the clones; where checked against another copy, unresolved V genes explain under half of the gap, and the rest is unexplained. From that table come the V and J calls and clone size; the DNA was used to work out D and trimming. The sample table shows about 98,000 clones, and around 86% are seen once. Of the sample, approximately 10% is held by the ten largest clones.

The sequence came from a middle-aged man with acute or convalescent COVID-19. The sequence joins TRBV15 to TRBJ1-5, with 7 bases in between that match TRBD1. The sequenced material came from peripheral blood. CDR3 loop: CATSREEGAWKQPQHF. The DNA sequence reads TGTGCCACCAGCAGAGAGGAGGGGGCTTGGAAGCAGCCCCAGCATTTT.